These T cell receptor beta chains were read from a single sample in a study of Ad26.COV2.S vaccination and SARS-CoV-2 variants. Generated by immunoSEQ multiplex PCR, the TCRdb table keeps only in-frame clones and is missing some. The data contain about 350,000 clones, about 88% of them singletons. The sequencing used peripheral blood, collected in a trial of Ad26.COV2.S vaccine versus placebo. Source of these receptors: a person between 18 and 65 years old who received the Ad26.COV2.S COVID-19 vaccine or a placebo. Both conserved end residues are part of each CDR3. The order of the fields is CDR3 DNA, CDR3 protein, V gene, D gene, clone size, J gene. A D gene is named only where the DNA matches it firmly. Expanded clones are given a class, and other clones once, few, many or no size at all.

DNA: TGTGCCAGCAGGAAGAACACTGAAGCTTTCTTT; CDR3: CASRKNTEAFF; V: TRBV27; D: NA; size: NA; J: TRBJ1-1
DNA: TGCGCCAGCAGCGCCTGGTCACAGGGGGCTCCCAACAATGAGCAGTTCTTC; CDR3: CASSAWSQGAPNNEQFF; V: TRBV5-1; D: TRBD1; size: NA; J: TRBJ2-1
DNA: TGTGCCAGCAGCCTACTCGTATCTGGGGCCAACGTCCTGACTTTC; CDR3: CASSLLVSGANVLTF; V: TRBV11-2; D: NA; size: NA; J: TRBJ2-6
DNA: TGCGCCAGCAGCAAAGTCCAGGCCCCCACTGAAGCTTTCTTT; CDR3: CASSKVQAPTEAFF; V: TRBV4-1; D: NA; size: NA; J: TRBJ1-1
DNA: TGTGCCCAGAGGGAGGATAGCACAGATACGCAGTATTTT; CDR3: CAQREDSTDTQYF; V: TRBV10-3; D: NA; size: NA; J: TRBJ2-3
DNA: TGTGCCTGGAGTCCAGGGTCAGGTGAAGCTTTCTTT; CDR3: CAWSPGSGEAFF; V: TRBV30; D: NA; size: NA; J: TRBJ1-1
DNA: TGTGCCAGCACCCTCAGAACCGGCACCGGGGAGCTGTTTTTT; CDR3: CASTLRTGTGELFF; V: TRBV7-2; D: NA; size: NA; J: TRBJ2-2
DNA: TGTGCCAGCAGTTTTAGCGGGAGCCCCACAGATACGCAGTATTTT; CDR3: CASSFSGSPTDTQYF; V: TRBV6-6; D: TRBD2; size: NA; J: TRBJ2-3
DNA: TGTGCCAGCAGCGTAGTGGCGGAACTAGCCAAAAACATTCAGTACTTC; CDR3: CASSVVAELAKNIQYF; V: TRBV9; D: NA; size: NA; J: TRBJ2-4
DNA: TGTGCCAGCAGTCGACTAGGCAGCCAAGAGACCCAGTACTTC; CDR3: CASSRLGSQETQYF; V: TRBV6-5; D: NA; size: NA; J: TRBJ2-5
DNA: TGCGCCAGCAGCGGGGACAGGGCACCCTACGAGCAGTACTTC; CDR3: CASSGDRAPYEQYF; V: TRBV5-1; D: TRBD1; size: NA; J: TRBJ2-7
DNA: TGTGCCAGCAGCCCTAGCCCCACAGGGCTCCAAGAGACCCAGTACTTC; CDR3: CASSPSPTGLQETQYF; V: TRBV11-2; D: NA; size: NA; J: TRBJ2-5
DNA: TGTGCCAGCAGTCGGGACAACCTACGAGGACAGTACTTC; CDR3: CASSRDNLRGQYF; V: TRBV12-3/TRBV12-4; D: NA; size: few; J: TRBJ2-7
DNA: TGCGCCAGCAGATCCGGGACAGGGGGTGTTGAGCAGTACTTC; CDR3: CASRSGTGGVEQYF; V: TRBV5-1; D: TRBD1; size: NA; J: TRBJ2-7
DNA: TGTGCCAGCAGCCAACCAGGGAACTACGAGCAGTACTTC; CDR3: CASSQPGNYEQYF; V: TRBV3-1/TRBV3-2; D: NA; size: NA; J: TRBJ2-7
DNA: TGTGCCAGCAGCCTCAGGACAGGACTAGCGGAAGAGACCCAGTACTTC; CDR3: CASSLRTGLAEETQYF; V: TRBV28; D: TRBD2; size: once; J: TRBJ2-5
DNA: TGTGCCACCAGTGCTGCAGGGGCCTACGAGCAGTACTTC; CDR3: CATSAAGAYEQYF; V: TRBV24-1; D: NA; size: NA; J: TRBJ2-7
DNA: TGTGCCAGCTTAGGGACTAGCGCCGGGGAGCTGTTTTTT; CDR3: CASLGTSAGELFF; V: TRBV11-2; D: TRBD2; size: NA; J: TRBJ2-2
DNA: TGTGCCAGCTCACCTGGGTCCGATCAGCCCCAGCATTTT; CDR3: CASSPGSDQPQHF; V: TRBV18; D: NA; size: NA; J: TRBJ1-5
DNA: TGTGCCAGCAGTTTTAACAGGGATCAGCCCCAGCATTTT; CDR3: CASSFNRDQPQHF; V: TRBV12-3/TRBV12-4; D: NA; size: NA; J: TRBJ1-5
DNA: TGTGCCAGCAGTGGATACAGGGATAGCGGCTACACCTTC; CDR3: CASSGYRDSGYTF; V: TRBV2; D: NA; size: NA; J: TRBJ1-2
DNA: TGTGCCAGCAGCAGTGTCGGAGATACGCAGTATTTT; CDR3: CASSSVGDTQYF; V: TRBV21-1; D: NA; size: NA; J: TRBJ2-3
DNA: TGTGCCAGCAGTTCGGTTTATAGCGGGGGATCCTACGAGCAGTACTTC; CDR3: CASSSVYSGGSYEQYF; V: TRBV6-5; D: TRBD2; size: NA; J: TRBJ2-7
DNA: TGTGCCAGCAGCTTAGATTGTTTAGGGTCTCGCAATCAGCCCCAGCATTTT; CDR3: CASSLDCLGSRNQPQHF; V: TRBV11-3; D: NA; size: NA; J: TRBJ1-5
DNA: TGTGCCAGCAGCTTAGTGGGGGGGGCGCCCACCTACGAGCAGTACTTC; CDR3: CASSLVGGAPTYEQYF; V: TRBV7-2; D: NA; size: NA; J: TRBJ2-7
DNA: TGTGCCAGCTCACCACCGAACAGGGGAAGGACTGAAGCTTTCTTT; CDR3: CASSPPNRGRTEAFF; V: TRBV18; D: TRBD1; size: NA; J: TRBJ1-1
DNA: TGTGCCAGTAGTTTGGGGGAGACCCAGTACTTC; CDR3: CASSLGETQYF; V: TRBV19; D: NA; size: once; J: TRBJ2-5
DNA: TGTGCCTGGCGGACAGTGAACACCGGGGAGCTGTTTTTT; CDR3: CAWRTVNTGELFF; V: TRBV30; D: NA; size: once; J: TRBJ2-2
DNA: TGTGCCAGCAGCTTCCTAGCGGGAGTAGACGAGCAGTACTTC; CDR3: CASSFLAGVDEQYF; V: TRBV7-9; D: TRBD2; size: NA; J: TRBJ2-7
DNA: TGCGCCAGCGACCGTCCGGGAGGGGCCAACTATGGCTACACCTTC; CDR3: CASDRPGGANYGYTF; V: TRBV4-1; D: NA; size: few; J: TRBJ1-2
DNA: TGTGCCAGCAGCCCGAACCTATGGGCCACTACAGATACGCAGTATTTT; CDR3: CASSPNLWATTDTQYF; V: TRBV28; D: NA; size: NA; J: TRBJ2-3
DNA: TGTGCCAGCAGCGCCCCAGAGGAAGGGGGCGCTGAAGCTTTCTTT; CDR3: CASSAPEEGGAEAFF; V: TRBV7-2; D: TRBD1; size: NA; J: TRBJ1-1
DNA: TGTGCCAGCAGTCGTCCAGGGGGCACTGAAGCTTTCTTT; CDR3: CASSRPGGTEAFF; V: TRBV2; D: TRBD1; size: NA; J: TRBJ1-1
DNA: TGTGCCAGCAGCGGGGGGGCCAGGGTAGGCTACACCTTC; CDR3: CASSGGARVGYTF; V: TRBV9; D: NA; size: NA; J: TRBJ1-2
DNA: TGTGCCAGCACCCCGGACACCGACCAAGAGACCCAGTACTTC; CDR3: CASTPDTDQETQYF; V: TRBV5-4; D: NA; size: NA; J: TRBJ2-5
DNA: TGTGCCAGCAGCTTAGGTGACAGCACTAATTCACCCCTCCACTTT; CDR3: CASSLGDSTNSPLHF; V: TRBV11-2; D: NA; size: NA; J: TRBJ1-6
DNA: TGTGCCAGCAGCGAAGACAGGGAGACCCAGTACTTC; CDR3: CASSEDRETQYF; V: TRBV11-2; D: NA; size: NA; J: TRBJ2-5
DNA: TGTGCCAGCAGCTTGTATCGTGATACGCAGTATTTT; CDR3: CASSLYRDTQYF; V: TRBV7-2; D: NA; size: once; J: TRBJ2-3
DNA: TGTGCCAGCAGCGGCCTTAGCGGATCCTATGGCTACACCTTC; CDR3: CASSGLSGSYGYTF; V: TRBV11-2; D: NA; size: NA; J: TRBJ1-2
DNA: TGTGCCAGCAGCTTAGTTTTAGGGGGTGAGACCCAGTACTTC; CDR3: CASSLVLGGETQYF; V: TRBV7-2; D: NA; size: NA; J: TRBJ2-5
DNA: TGCAGCGTCACACGGGGGAGCACAGATACGCAGTATTTT; CDR3: CSVTRGSTDTQYF; V: TRBV29-1; D: NA; size: NA; J: TRBJ2-3
DNA: TGTGCCAGCAGCTCCGTGGCAGCCAGAGGATCACCCCTCCACTTT; CDR3: CASSSVAARGSPLHF; V: TRBV7-9; D: NA; size: NA; J: TRBJ1-6
DNA: TGTGCCAGCAGCCAAATGGGGGGCAGCCAGAACACTGAAGCTTTCTTT; CDR3: CASSQMGGSQNTEAFF; V: TRBV5-4; D: NA; size: NA; J: TRBJ1-1
DNA: TGTGCCAGCAGTTACGGGCGGGGGTCTAACTATGGCTACACCTTC; CDR3: CASSYGRGSNYGYTF; V: TRBV6-5; D: NA; size: NA; J: TRBJ1-2
DNA: TGTGCCAGCAGTTATTGTAGGGTTTGGCGGACCTACAATGAGCAGTTCTTC; CDR3: CASSYCRVWRTYNEQFF; V: TRBV6-7; D: NA; size: NA; J: TRBJ2-1
DNA: TGTGCCAGCAGCCCTCTTCCAGGGGGAGAGTATGGCTACACCTTC; CDR3: CASSPLPGGEYGYTF; V: TRBV16; D: TRBD1; size: NA; J: TRBJ1-2
DNA: TGTGCCAGCATAGAGATTGGCGGGAGGGCCGGGCTCGTCCGCGAGCAGTACTTC; CDR3: CASIEIGGRAGLVREQYF; V: TRBV27; D: TRBD2; size: NA; J: TRBJ2-7
DNA: TGTGCTAGTGGTTTGCCTAGGACGATAAGGTCCTACAATGAGCAGTTCTTC; CDR3: CASGLPRTIRSYNEQFF; V: TRBV12-5; D: NA; size: NA; J: TRBJ2-1
DNA: TGCAGCGTTAAAGGACAGTACCAAGAGACCCAGTACTTC; CDR3: CSVKGQYQETQYF; V: TRBV29-1; D: NA; size: NA; J: TRBJ2-5
DNA: TGTGCCAGCAGCCCCGGGACAGGGGGTGTCAATGAGCAGTTCTTC; CDR3: CASSPGTGGVNEQFF; V: TRBV6-5; D: TRBD1; size: once; J: TRBJ2-1
DNA: TGCGCCAGCAGCCGGGACAGAGATGAAAAACTGTTTTTT; CDR3: CASSRDRDEKLFF; V: TRBV5-1; D: TRBD1; size: NA; J: TRBJ1-4
DNA: TGTGCCAGCACGGGTAGCGGGAGATCCAATGAGCAGTTCTTC; CDR3: CASTGSGRSNEQFF; V: TRBV2; D: TRBD2; size: NA; J: TRBJ2-1
DNA: TGTGCCAGCAGCGCGGTCACCAGGGTGGTCGGGTACGATGAGCAGTTCTTC; CDR3: CASSAVTRVVGYDEQFF; V: TRBV7-9; D: NA; size: NA; J: TRBJ2-1
DNA: TGTGCCAGCAGCACGCGCTCAGGGGGAGCTTTCTTT; CDR3: CASSTRSGGAFF; V: TRBV6-5; D: TRBD1; size: once; J: TRBJ1-1
DNA: TGTGCCTGGTTAGATAACACCGGGGAGCTGTTTTTT; CDR3: CAWLDNTGELFF; V: TRBV30; D: NA; size: once; J: TRBJ2-2
DNA: TGTGCCAGCAGCTTGGGGCCGGGACTAGCGGCATCCTACGAGCAGTACTTC; CDR3: CASSLGPGLAASYEQYF; V: TRBV11-2; D: TRBD2; size: once; J: TRBJ2-7